This is a list of T cell receptor beta chains from one sample in a study of CD8 T cells in Susac syndrome. One entry per CDR3 protein, called by TCRdb with MiXCR from the immunoSEQ multiplex PCR reads. The sample lists 200,000 to 300,000 distinct CDR3 sequences, roughly 95% occurring once. Sequences were obtained from CD4+ T cells from PBMCs. The receptor source for this set is a human donor with Susac syndrome. Both conserved end residues are trimmed from each CDR3. Each record gives: D gene, CDR3 length, V gene, J gene, clone size, CDR3 protein. The D gene is left open where the match is weak. Only part of the rows carry a size: once, few, many, or a class if the clone is expanded.

d_gene: TRBD2
len: 14
v_gene: TRBV20-1
j_gene: TRBJ2-7
abundance: NA
CDR3aa: SARPGTSGRLYEQY

d_gene: NA
len: 14
v_gene: TRBV20-1
j_gene: TRBJ2-7
abundance: NA
CDR3aa: SARRRVSGASYEQY

d_gene: TRBD1
len: 11
v_gene: TRBV29-1
j_gene: TRBJ2-7
abundance: NA
CDR3aa: SAGQGARSEQY

d_gene: TRBD1
len: 13
v_gene: TRBV23-1
j_gene: TRBJ1-5
abundance: once
CDR3aa: ASSQKGQLNQPQH

d_gene: NA
len: 14
v_gene: TRBV6-2/TRBV6-3
j_gene: TRBJ1-1
abundance: NA
CDR3aa: ASSSSLAGLNTEAF

d_gene: TRBD2
len: 14
v_gene: TRBV9
j_gene: TRBJ2-1
abundance: NA
CDR3aa: ASSASGVASYNEQF

d_gene: NA
len: 12
v_gene: TRBV12-3/TRBV12-4
j_gene: TRBJ1-1
abundance: NA
CDR3aa: ASSLLGNRGEAF

d_gene: TRBD1
len: 14
v_gene: TRBV6-1
j_gene: TRBJ1-2
abundance: NA
CDR3aa: ASSRGQGAANYGYT

d_gene: NA
len: 11
v_gene: TRBV14
j_gene: TRBJ2-1
abundance: NA
CDR3aa: ASSQHYRNEQF

d_gene: NA
len: 12
v_gene: TRBV6-6
j_gene: TRBJ1-5
abundance: NA
CDR3aa: ASTPTGRDQPQH

d_gene: NA
len: 12
v_gene: TRBV9
j_gene: TRBJ1-2
abundance: NA
CDR3aa: ASSVDSVNYGYT

d_gene: NA
len: 11
v_gene: TRBV20-1
j_gene: TRBJ1-1
abundance: once
CDR3aa: SARRNSNTEAF

d_gene: NA
len: 12
v_gene: TRBV4-1
j_gene: TRBJ2-4
abundance: NA
CDR3aa: ASSQDNPSNIQY

d_gene: TRBD2
len: 11
v_gene: TRBV20-1
j_gene: TRBJ2-5
abundance: once
CDR3aa: SARSGLGETQY

d_gene: TRBD1
len: 12
v_gene: TRBV11-3
j_gene: TRBJ2-7
abundance: NA
CDR3aa: ASSLDPRTGEQY

d_gene: NA
len: 13
v_gene: TRBV3-1
j_gene: TRBJ2-5
abundance: NA
CDR3aa: ASSRPLPYGETQY

d_gene: TRBD2
len: 10
v_gene: TRBV29-1
j_gene: TRBJ2-7
abundance: NA
CDR3aa: SVGPSGLEQY

d_gene: NA
len: 11
v_gene: TRBV20-1
j_gene: TRBJ2-2
abundance: NA
CDR3aa: SAILGITGELF

d_gene: NA
len: 11
v_gene: TRBV20-1
j_gene: TRBJ2-7
abundance: NA
CDR3aa: SARKGSSYEQY

d_gene: TRBD2
len: 12
v_gene: TRBV9
j_gene: TRBJ2-7
abundance: NA
CDR3aa: ASSRTSATYEQY

d_gene: NA
len: 18
v_gene: TRBV15
j_gene: TRBJ1-2
abundance: NA
CDR3aa: ATSRGAKGNSKELTYGYT

d_gene: NA
len: 11
v_gene: TRBV28
j_gene: TRBJ1-5
abundance: NA
CDR3aa: ASRSGSDQPQH

d_gene: NA
len: 15
v_gene: TRBV3-1
j_gene: TRBJ2-1
abundance: NA
CDR3aa: ASSQGLAQLSYNEQF

d_gene: NA
len: 13
v_gene: TRBV25-1
j_gene: TRBJ1-1
abundance: NA
CDR3aa: ASSEDRFGDTEAF

d_gene: TRBD2
len: 12
v_gene: TRBV3-1
j_gene: TRBJ2-7
abundance: NA
CDR3aa: ASSLAGASHEQY

d_gene: NA
len: 12
v_gene: TRBV24-1
j_gene: TRBJ2-1
abundance: NA
CDR3aa: ATSGQTSYNEQF

d_gene: NA
len: 12
v_gene: TRBV12-3/TRBV12-4
j_gene: TRBJ1-3
abundance: NA
CDR3aa: ASSLVRSANTIY